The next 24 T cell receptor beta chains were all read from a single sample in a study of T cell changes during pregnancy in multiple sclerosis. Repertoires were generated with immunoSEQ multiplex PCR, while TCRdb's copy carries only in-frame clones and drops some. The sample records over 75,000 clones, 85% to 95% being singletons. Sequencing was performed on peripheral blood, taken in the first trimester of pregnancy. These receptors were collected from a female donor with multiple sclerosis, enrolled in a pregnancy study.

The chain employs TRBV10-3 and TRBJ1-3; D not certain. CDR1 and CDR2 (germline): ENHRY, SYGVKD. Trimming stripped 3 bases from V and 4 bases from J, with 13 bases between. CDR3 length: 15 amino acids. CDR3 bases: TGTGCCATCAGTGAAATGGAGGGATCCGGAAACACCATATATTTT. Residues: CAISEMEGSGNTIYF.

The DNA of the CDR3 is TGTGCCAGCAGCTGGGGGGGAGGGATCCAAGAGACCCAGTACTTC. Amino acid sequence: CASSWGGGIQETQYF. This chain links TRBV6-6 with TRBJ2-5; 7 nucleotides align to TRBD2. With 6 bases clipped from V and 1 base from J, the junction kept 8 bases outside the gene matches. The CDR3 runs to 15 residues. Germline V gives CDR1 MNHNY, CDR2 SVGAGI (reference sequence).

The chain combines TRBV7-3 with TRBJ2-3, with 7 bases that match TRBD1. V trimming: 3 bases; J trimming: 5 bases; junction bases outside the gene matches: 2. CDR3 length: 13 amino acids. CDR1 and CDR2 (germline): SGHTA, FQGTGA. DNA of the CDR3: TGTGCCAGCAGCTTCACAGGGGTAGATACGCAGTATTTT. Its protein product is CASSFTGVDTQYF.

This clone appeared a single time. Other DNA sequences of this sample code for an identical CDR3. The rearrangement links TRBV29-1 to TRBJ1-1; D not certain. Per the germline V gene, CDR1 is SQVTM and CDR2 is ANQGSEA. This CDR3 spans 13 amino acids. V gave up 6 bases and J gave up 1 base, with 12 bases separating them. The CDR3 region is CSVSGRANTEAFF. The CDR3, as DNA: TGCAGCGTCTCCGGGAGGGCGAACACTGAAGCTTTCTTT.

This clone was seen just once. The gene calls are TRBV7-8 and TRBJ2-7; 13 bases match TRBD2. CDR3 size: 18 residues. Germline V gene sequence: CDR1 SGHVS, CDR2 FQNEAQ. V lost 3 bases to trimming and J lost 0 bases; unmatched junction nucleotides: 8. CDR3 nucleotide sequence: TGTGCCAGCAGCTTCGGACTAGCGGGAGAGATCTCCTCCTACGAGCAGTACTTC. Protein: CASSFGLAGEISSYEQYF.

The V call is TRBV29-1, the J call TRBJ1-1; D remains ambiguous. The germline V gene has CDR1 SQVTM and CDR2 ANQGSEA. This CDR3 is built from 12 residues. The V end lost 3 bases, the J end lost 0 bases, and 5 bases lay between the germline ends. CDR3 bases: TGCAGCGTTGACAGGATGAACACTGAAGCTTTCTTT. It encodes CSVDRMNTEAFF.

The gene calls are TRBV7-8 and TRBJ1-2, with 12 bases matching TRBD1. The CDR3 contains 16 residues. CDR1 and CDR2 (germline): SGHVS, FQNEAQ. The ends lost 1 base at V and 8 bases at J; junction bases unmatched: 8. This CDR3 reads CASSLVVGQGARGYTF. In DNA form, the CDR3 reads TGTGCCAGCAGCTTAGTCGTGGGACAGGGGGCGCGGGGCTACACCTTC.

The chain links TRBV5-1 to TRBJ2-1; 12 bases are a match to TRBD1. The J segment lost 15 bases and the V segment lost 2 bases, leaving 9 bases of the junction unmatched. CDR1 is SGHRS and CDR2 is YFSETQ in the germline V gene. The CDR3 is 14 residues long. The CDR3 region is CASSFGTGGLHRFF. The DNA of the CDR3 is TGCGCCAGCAGCTTCGGGACAGGGGGCCTCCATAGGTTCTTC.

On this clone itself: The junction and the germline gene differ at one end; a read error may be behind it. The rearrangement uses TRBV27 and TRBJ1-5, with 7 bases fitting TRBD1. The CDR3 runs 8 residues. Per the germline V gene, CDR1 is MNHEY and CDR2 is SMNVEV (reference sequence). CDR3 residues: CASSGTDF. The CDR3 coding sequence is TGTGCCAGCAGTGGGACAGATTTT.

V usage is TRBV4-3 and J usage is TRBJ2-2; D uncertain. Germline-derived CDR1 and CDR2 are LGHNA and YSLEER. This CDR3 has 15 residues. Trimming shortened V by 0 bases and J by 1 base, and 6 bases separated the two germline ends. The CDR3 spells CASSQDYGNTGELFF. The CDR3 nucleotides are TGCGCCAGCAGCCAAGACTACGGGAACACCGGGGAGCTGTTTTTT.

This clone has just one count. The CDR3 region is CASSEKASDPHEQFF. The CDR3 bases are TGTGCCAGCAGTGAAAAGGCTAGCGACCCCCATGAGCAGTTCTTC. The chain links TRBV6-4 to TRBJ2-1, with a weak D call TRBD2 (6 bases). Germline assignment: CDR1 MRHNA and CDR2 SNTAGT. V lost 3 bases, J lost 8 bases, and 17 bases lay in between. There are 15 residues in the CDR3.

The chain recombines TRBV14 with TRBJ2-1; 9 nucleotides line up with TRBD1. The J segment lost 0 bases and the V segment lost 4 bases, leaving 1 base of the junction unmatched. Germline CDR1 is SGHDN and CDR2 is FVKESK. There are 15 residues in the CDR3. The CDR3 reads CASSPGQGSYNEQFF. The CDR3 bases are TGTGCCAGCAGCCCGGGACAGGGCTCCTACAATGAGCAGTTCTTC.

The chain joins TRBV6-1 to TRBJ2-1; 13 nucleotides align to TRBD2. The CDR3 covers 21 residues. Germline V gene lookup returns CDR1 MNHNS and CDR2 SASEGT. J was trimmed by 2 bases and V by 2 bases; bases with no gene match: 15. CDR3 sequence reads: CASSELEGLTSGRAAYNEQFF. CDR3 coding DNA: TGTGCCAGCAGTGAACTGGAAGGCCTAACTAGCGGGAGGGCTGCCTACAATGAGCAGTTCTTC.

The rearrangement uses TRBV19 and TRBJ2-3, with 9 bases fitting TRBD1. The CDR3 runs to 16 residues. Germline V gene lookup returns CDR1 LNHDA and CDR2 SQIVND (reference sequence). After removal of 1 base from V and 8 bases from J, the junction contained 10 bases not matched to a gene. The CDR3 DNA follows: TGTGCCAGTAGTATAGTGGTAGGGACAGGGCTGGGTACGCAGTATTTT. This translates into CASSIVVGTGLGTQYF.

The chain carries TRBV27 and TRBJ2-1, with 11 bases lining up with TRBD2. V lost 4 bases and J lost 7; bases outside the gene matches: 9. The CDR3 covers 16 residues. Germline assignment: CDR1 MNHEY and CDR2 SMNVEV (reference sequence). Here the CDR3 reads CASSSLLAGVRNEQFF. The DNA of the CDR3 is TGTGCCAGCAGTTCCCTACTAGCGGGAGTGCGGAATGAGCAGTTCTTC.

CDR3 coding DNA: TGTGCCAGCAGCTTTGGGACAGGGGATGACTATGGCTACACCTTC. Amino acids: CASSFGTGDDYGYTF. The chain links TRBV2 to TRBJ1-2; TRBD1 matches 10 bases. The trim removed 6 bases at V and 3 bases at J, leaving 7 bases unmatched. Germline V CDR1 and CDR2: SNHLY, FYNNEI. The CDR3 is 15 amino acids.

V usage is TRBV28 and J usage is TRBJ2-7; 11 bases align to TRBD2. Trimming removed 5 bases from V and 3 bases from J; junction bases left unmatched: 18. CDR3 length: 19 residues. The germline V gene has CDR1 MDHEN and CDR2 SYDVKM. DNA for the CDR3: TGTGCCAGCAGTGGGTGGGGGGCCATAGCGGGAGGGGATAGCTACGAGCAGTACTTC. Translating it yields CASSGWGAIAGGDSYEQYF.

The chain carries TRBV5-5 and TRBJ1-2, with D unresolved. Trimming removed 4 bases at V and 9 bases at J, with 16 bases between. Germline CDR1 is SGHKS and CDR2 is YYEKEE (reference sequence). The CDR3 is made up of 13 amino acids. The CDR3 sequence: CASSMDEVERYTF. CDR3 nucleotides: TGTGCCAGCAGCATGGACGAAGTTGAGCGCTACACCTTC.

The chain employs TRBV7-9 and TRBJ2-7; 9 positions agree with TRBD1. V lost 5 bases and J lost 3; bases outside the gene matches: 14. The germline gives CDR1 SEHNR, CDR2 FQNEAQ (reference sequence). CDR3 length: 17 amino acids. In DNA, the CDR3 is TGTGCCAGCAGCCCTAAAGAAAGGACAGGGGCCCTCTACGAGCAGTACTTC. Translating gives CASSPKERTGALYEQYF.

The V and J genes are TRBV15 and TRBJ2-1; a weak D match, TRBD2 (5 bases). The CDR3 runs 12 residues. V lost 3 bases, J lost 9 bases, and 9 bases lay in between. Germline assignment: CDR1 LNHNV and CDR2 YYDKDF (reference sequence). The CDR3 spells CATSRDRGEQFF. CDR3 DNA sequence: TGTGCCACCAGCAGGGACCGGGGTGAGCAGTTCTTC.

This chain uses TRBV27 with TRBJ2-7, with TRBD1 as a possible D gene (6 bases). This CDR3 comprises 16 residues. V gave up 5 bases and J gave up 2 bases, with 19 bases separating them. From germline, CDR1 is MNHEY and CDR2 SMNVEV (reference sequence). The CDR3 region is CASSPSHGDRTYEQYF. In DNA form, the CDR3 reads TGTGCCAGCAGTCCTTCTCACGGAGACAGGACCTACGAGCAGTACTTC.

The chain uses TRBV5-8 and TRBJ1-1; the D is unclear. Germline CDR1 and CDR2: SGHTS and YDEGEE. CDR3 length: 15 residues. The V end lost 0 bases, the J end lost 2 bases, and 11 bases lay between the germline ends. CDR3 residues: CASSLGSSANTEAFF. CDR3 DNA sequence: TGTGCCAGCAGCTTGGGGAGTTCCGCAAACACTGAAGCTTTCTTT.

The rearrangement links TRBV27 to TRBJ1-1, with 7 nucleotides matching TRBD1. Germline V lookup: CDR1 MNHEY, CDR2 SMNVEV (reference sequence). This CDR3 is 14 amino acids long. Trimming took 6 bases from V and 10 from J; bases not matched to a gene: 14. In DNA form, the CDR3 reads TGTGCCAGCAGGACGGGCACAGGGGTCTCTTCAGCTTTCTTT. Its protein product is CASRTGTGVSSAFF.

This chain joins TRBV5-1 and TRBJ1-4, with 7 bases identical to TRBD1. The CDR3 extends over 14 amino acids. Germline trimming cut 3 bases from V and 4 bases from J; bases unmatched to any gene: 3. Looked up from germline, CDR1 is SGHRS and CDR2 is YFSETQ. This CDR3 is CASSSGTVNEKLFF. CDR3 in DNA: TGCGCCAGCAGCTCAGGGACAGTTAATGAAAAACTGTTTTTT.